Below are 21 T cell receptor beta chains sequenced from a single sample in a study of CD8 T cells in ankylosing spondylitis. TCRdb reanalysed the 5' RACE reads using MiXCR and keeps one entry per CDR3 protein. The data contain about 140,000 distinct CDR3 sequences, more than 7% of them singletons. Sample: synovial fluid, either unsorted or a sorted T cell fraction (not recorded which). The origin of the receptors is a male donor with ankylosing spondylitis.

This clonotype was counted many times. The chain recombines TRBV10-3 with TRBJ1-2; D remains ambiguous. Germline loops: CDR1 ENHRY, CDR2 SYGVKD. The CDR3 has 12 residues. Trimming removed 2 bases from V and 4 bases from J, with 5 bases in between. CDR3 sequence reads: CAISETVYGYTF. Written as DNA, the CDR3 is TGTGCCATCAGTGAGACCGTCTATGGCTACACCTTC.

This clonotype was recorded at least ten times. The CDR3 nucleotides read TGTGCCAGCAGCATGTGGGGCAGCAACAATGAGCAGTTCTTC. It translates to CASSMWGSNNEQFF. The genes are TRBV7-2 and TRBJ2-1, with D possibly being TRBD1 (5 bases). Germline V CDR1 and CDR2: SGHTA, FQGNSA. The CDR3 is 14 residues long. V lost 5 bases, J lost 5 bases, and 13 bases lay in between.

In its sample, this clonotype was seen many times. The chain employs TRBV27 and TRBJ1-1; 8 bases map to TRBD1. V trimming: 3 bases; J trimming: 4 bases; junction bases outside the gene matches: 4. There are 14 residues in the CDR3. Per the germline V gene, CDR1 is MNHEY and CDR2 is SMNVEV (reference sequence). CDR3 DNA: TGTGCCAGCAGTTTCAGGGGGCAGACCACTGAAGCTTTCTTT. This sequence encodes CASSFRGQTTEAFF.

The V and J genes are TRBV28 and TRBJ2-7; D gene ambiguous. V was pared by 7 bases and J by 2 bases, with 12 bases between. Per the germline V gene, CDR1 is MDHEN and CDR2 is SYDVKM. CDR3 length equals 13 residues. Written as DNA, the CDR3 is TGTGCCAGCAACCCTGGCAGACCCTACGAGCAGTACTTC. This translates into CASNPGRPYEQYF. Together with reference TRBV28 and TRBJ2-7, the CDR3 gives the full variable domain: DVKVTQSSRYLVKRTGEKVFLECVQDMDHENMFWYRQDPGLGLRLIYFSYDVKMKEKGDIPEGYSVSREKKERFSLILESASTNQTSMYLCASNPGRPYEQYFGPGTRLTVT.

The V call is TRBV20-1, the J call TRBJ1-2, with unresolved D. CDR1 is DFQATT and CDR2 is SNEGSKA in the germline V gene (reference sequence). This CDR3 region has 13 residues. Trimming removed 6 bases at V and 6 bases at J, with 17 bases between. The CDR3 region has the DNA TGCAGTGCCCCGACGGCAGCCTTAAATGGCTACACCTTC. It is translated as CSAPTAALNGYTF.

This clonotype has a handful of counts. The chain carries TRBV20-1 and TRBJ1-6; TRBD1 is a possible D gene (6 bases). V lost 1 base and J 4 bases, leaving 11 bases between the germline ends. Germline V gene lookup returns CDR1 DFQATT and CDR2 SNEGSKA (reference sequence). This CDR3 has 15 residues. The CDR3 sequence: CSARVSQGYNSPLHF. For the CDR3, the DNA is TGCAGTGCTAGAGTATCCCAGGGGTATAATTCACCCCTCCACTTT.

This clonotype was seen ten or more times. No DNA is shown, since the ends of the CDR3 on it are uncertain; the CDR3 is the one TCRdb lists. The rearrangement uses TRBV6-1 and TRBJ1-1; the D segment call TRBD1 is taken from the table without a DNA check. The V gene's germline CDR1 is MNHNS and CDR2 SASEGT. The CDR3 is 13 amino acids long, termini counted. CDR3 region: CASSILGGAEAFF.

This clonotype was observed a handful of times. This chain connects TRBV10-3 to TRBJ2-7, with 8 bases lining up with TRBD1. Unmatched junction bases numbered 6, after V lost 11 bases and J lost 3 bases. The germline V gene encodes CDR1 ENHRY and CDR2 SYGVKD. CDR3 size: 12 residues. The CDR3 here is CADKDRDYEQYF. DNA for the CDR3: TGTGCCGACAAGGACAGGGACTACGAGCAGTACTTC.

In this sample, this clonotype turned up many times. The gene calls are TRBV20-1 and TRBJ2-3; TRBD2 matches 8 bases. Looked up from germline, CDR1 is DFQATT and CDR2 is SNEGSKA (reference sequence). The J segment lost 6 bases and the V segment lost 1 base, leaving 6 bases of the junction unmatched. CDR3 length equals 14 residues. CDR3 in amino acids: CSARAVGGRDTQYF. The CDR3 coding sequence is TGCAGTGCTAGAGCGGTAGGCGGGAGGGATACGCAGTATTTT.

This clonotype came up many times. The CDR3 loop reads CASKLRTGLFEQYF. DNA of the CDR3: TGTGCCAGCAAACTAAGGACAGGGCTTTTCGAGCAGTACTTC. The rearrangement joins TRBV12-3 or TRBV12-4 to TRBJ2-7, with 8 bases identical to TRBD1. This CDR3 contains 14 residues. The trim removed 7 bases at V and 6 bases at J, leaving 11 bases unmatched.

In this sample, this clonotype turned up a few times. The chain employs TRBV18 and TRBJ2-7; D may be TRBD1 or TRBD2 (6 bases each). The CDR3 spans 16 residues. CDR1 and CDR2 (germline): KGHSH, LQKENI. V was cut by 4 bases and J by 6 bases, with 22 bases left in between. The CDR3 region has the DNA TGTGCCAGCTCACTCCTATCGGCGGGACAAAGAAGCGAGCAGTACTTC. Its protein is CASSLLSAGQRSEQYF.

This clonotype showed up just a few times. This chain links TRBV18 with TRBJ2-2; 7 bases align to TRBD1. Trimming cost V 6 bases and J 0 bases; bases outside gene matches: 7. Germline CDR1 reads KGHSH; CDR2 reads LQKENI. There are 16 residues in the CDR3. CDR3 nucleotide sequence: TGTGCCAGCTCGGACGCCGGGACAGCGAACACCGGGGAGCTGTTTTTT. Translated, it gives CASSDAGTANTGELFF.

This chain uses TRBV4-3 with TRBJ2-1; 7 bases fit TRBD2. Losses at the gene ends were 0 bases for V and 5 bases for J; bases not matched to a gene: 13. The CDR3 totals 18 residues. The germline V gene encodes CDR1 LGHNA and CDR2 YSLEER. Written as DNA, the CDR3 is TGCGCCAGCAGCCAAGACGACATTGGGGCTAGCGGACACAATGAGCAGTTCTTC. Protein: CASSQDDIGASGHNEQFF.

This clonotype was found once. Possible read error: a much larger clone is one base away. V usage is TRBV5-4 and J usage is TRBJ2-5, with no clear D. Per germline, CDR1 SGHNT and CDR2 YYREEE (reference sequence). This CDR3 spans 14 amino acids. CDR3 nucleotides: TGTGCCAGCAGCTTGAAAGATTTGAAAGAGACCCAGTGCTTC. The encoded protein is CASSLKDLKETQCF.

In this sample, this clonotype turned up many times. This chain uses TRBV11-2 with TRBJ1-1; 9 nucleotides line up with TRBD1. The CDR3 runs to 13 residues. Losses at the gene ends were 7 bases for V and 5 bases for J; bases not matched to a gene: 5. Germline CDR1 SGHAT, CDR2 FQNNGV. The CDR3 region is CASTGTGRTEAFF. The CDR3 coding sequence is TGTGCCAGCACCGGGACAGGGAGGACTGAAGCTTTCTTT.

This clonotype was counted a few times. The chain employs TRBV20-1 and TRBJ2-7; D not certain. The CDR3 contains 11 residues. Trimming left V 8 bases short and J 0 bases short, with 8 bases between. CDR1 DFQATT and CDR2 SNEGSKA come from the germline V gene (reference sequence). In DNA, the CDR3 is TGCAGTCTTACGGACTCCTACGAGCAGTACTTC. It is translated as CSLTDSYEQYF.

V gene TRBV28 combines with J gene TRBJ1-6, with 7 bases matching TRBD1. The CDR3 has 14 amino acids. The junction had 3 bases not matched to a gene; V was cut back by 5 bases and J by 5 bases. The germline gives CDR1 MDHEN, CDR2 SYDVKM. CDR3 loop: CASSRGTDNSPLHF. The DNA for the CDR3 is TGTGCCAGCAGTCGCGGGACAGATAATTCACCCCTCCACTTT. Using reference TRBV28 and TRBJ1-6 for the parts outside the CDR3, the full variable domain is DVKVTQSSRYLVKRTGEKVFLECVQDMDHENMFWYRQDPGLGLRLIYFSYDVKMKEKGDIPEGYSVSREKKERFSLILESASTNQTSMYLCASSRGTDNSPLHFGNGTRLTVT.

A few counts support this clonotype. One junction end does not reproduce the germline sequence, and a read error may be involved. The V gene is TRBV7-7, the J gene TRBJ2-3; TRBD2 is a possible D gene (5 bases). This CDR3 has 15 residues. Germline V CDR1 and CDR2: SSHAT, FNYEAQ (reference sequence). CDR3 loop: CASSLGLGSTDTQYF. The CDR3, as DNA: TGTGCTAGCAGCTTAGGACTTGGTAGCACAGATACGCAGTATTTT.

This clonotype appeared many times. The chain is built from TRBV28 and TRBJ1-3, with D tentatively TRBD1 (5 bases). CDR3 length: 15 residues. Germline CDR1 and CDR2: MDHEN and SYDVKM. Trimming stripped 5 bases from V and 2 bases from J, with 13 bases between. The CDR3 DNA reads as TGTGCCAGCAGTCCCCCCGGGGCAGCTGGAAACACCATATATTTT. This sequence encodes CASSPPGAAGNTIYF. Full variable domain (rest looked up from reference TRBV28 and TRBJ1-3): DVKVTQSSRYLVKRTGEKVFLECVQDMDHENMFWYRQDPGLGLRLIYFSYDVKMKEKGDIPEGYSVSREKKERFSLILESASTNQTSMYLCASSPPGAAGNTIYFGEGSWLTVV.

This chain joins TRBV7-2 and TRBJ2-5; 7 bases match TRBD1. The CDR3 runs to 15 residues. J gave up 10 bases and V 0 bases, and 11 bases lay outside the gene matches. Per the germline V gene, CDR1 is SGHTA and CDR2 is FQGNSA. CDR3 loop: CASSLATGWGADQYF. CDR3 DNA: TGTGCCAGCAGCTTAGCGACAGGGTGGGGTGCGGACCAGTACTTC.

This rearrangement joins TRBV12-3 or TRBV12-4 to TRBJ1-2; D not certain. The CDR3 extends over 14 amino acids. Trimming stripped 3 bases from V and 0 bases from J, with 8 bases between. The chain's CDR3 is CASSFRTTNYGYTF. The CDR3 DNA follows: TGTGCCAGCAGTTTCCGGACCACTAACTATGGCTACACCTTC.